A single T cell receptor beta chain is shown here with its context. Seattle cases were enrolled at active infection and followed longitudinally. Source study methods: It was from reference gene primer amplification that nucleated cell counts were estimated. Assay: immunoSEQ multiplex PCR; the TCRdb copy retains only in-frame clones and omits some. For V, J and clone size, that table is used; D and trimming come from the DNA. The sample contains fewer than 300,000 clones, approximately 90% of which appear only once. The CDR3 has 15 amino acids. CDR1 and CDR2 from the germline V gene are SGHTA and FQGNSA. Trimming removed 4 bases at V and 0 bases at J, with 10 bases between. The data are from a study of blood T cell repertoires in COVID-19. About the study: Samples representing acute and convalescent COVID-19 were sourced from the United States, Italy and Spain.

What was sequenced was peripheral blood. The gene calls are TRBV7-2 and TRBJ1-3, with D possibly matching TRBD1 (6 bases). This clonotype was sampled from a woman aged 50 to 60 with COVID-19, enrolled during active disease. CDR3: CASSSIGGSGNTIYF. The CDR3 nucleotides read TGTGCCAGCAGCTCAATAGGGGGCTCTGGAAACACCATATATTTT. Combining the CDR3 with reference TRBV7-2 and TRBJ1-3 gives the whole variable domain GAGVSQSPSNKVTEKGKDVELRCDPISGHTALYWYRQSLGQGLEFLIYFQGNSAPDKSGLPSDRFSAERTGGSVSTLTIQRTQQEDSAVYLCASSSIGGSGNTIYFGEGSWLTVV.